This is a list of T cell receptor beta chains from one sample in a study of graft-versus-host responses after intestinal transplantation. Data came from immunoSEQ multiplex PCR; TCRdb stores just in-frame clones and leaves some out. Of some 140,000 clones detected, around 94% appear once; the ten largest clones hold about 0.16%. Their antigen targets remain unknown. The specimen was unstimulated CD4+ T cells sorted from spleen or lymph node cells, collected before intestinal transplant. The source is a human donor who received an intestinal transplant. Both conserved end residues are part of each CDR3. D genes are given only for firm matches. Clone size is given for some rows only: seen once, a few or many times, or a class if the clone is expanded.

j_gene: TRBJ2-7; v_gene: TRBV18; d_gene: -; abundance: few; CDR3nt: TGTGCCAGCTCACACTCCTACGAGCAGTACTTC; CDR3aa: CASSHSYEQYF
j_gene: TRBJ1-2; v_gene: TRBV5-6; d_gene: -; abundance: -; CDR3nt: TGTGCCAGCAGCTTGGAGGGAGCCTCAACCTATGGCTACACCTTC; CDR3aa: CASSLEGASTYGYTF
j_gene: TRBJ1-1; v_gene: TRBV18; d_gene: TRBD1; abundance: -; CDR3nt: TGTGCCAGCTCACCATCCGAGGGGGCGGGTGTGACTTTCTTT; CDR3aa: CASSPSEGAGVTFF
j_gene: TRBJ1-2; v_gene: TRBV7-2; d_gene: -; abundance: -; CDR3nt: TGTGCCAGCAGCTCAGCTGCAGGGGTGGGTGGCTACACCTTC; CDR3aa: CASSSAAGVGGYTF
j_gene: TRBJ2-1; v_gene: TRBV5-4; d_gene: -; abundance: -; CDR3nt: TGTGCCAGCAGCTTGGAACTGGAAAATGAGCAGTTCTTC; CDR3aa: CASSLELENEQFF
j_gene: TRBJ1-2; v_gene: TRBV6-1; d_gene: -; abundance: -; CDR3nt: TGTGCCAGCAGTGAAGACAGGCAAAGCGGCTACACCTTC; CDR3aa: CASSEDRQSGYTF
j_gene: TRBJ2-3; v_gene: TRBV9; d_gene: -; abundance: -; CDR3nt: TGTGCCAGCAGCGTAGGGACTATCACAGATACGCAGTATTTT; CDR3aa: CASSVGTITDTQYF
j_gene: TRBJ2-7; v_gene: TRBV7-9; d_gene: TRBD1; abundance: -; CDR3nt: TGTGCCAGCAGCCGGGACAGGGATACCGAGCAGTACTTC; CDR3aa: CASSRDRDTEQYF
j_gene: TRBJ1-6; v_gene: TRBV5-1; d_gene: -; abundance: -; CDR3nt: TGCGCCAGCAAGGACAGTAATTCACCCCTCCACTTT; CDR3aa: CASKDSNSPLHF
j_gene: TRBJ2-7; v_gene: TRBV6-5; d_gene: TRBD1; abundance: -; CDR3nt: TGTGCCAGCAGCGGGACAGGCTACGAGCAGTACTTC; CDR3aa: CASSGTGYEQYF
j_gene: TRBJ2-7; v_gene: TRBV11-3; d_gene: -; abundance: -; CDR3nt: TGTGCCAGCAGCTTAGGGGGGTCGCGGGCGAATTACGAGCAGTACTTC; CDR3aa: CASSLGGSRANYEQYF
j_gene: TRBJ2-7; v_gene: TRBV7-9; d_gene: TRBD1; abundance: -; CDR3nt: TGTGCCAGCAGCCCCGGGACAGGGTCCTACGAGCAGTACTTC; CDR3aa: CASSPGTGSYEQYF
j_gene: TRBJ2-6; v_gene: TRBV5-1; d_gene: -; abundance: -; CDR3nt: TGCGCCAGCAGCCCTAACACTGGGGCCAACGTCCTGACTTTC; CDR3aa: CASSPNTGANVLTF
j_gene: TRBJ2-7; v_gene: TRBV6-1; d_gene: -; abundance: -; CDR3nt: TGTGCCAGCCGACCCGGGGGCTACGAGCAGTACTTC; CDR3aa: CASRPGGYEQYF
j_gene: TRBJ2-2; v_gene: TRBV6-6; d_gene: -; abundance: -; CDR3nt: TGTGCCAGCATTTGGACCCCCGTTGGAGGGGAGCTGTTTTTT; CDR3aa: CASIWTPVGGELFF
j_gene: TRBJ2-5; v_gene: TRBV7-9; d_gene: TRBD2; abundance: -; CDR3nt: TGTGCCAGCAGCTTAGAAGCGGGGGCCTTGGAGACCCAGTACTTC; CDR3aa: CASSLEAGALETQYF
j_gene: TRBJ1-4; v_gene: TRBV6-6; d_gene: -; abundance: -; CDR3nt: TGTGCCAGCAGTTACTCTCCCTACCCCAGGAATGAAAAACTGTTTTTT; CDR3aa: CASSYSPYPRNEKLFF
j_gene: TRBJ1-5; v_gene: TRBV4-1; d_gene: TRBD1; abundance: few; CDR3nt: TGCGCCAGCTCGTCAGAGGCAGGGGGCGAATTTAGCAATCAGCCCCAGCATTTT; CDR3aa: CASSSEAGGEFSNQPQHF
j_gene: TRBJ1-2; v_gene: TRBV7-3; d_gene: -; abundance: once; CDR3nt: TGTGCCAGCAGCTTAAATGGGGGAATACGTCGAGGCTACACCTTC; CDR3aa: CASSLNGGIRRGYTF
j_gene: TRBJ1-4; v_gene: TRBV5-1; d_gene: -; abundance: once; CDR3nt: TGCGCCAGCAGCATCGGACTGACAACTAATGAAAAACTGTTTTTT; CDR3aa: CASSIGLTTNEKLFF
j_gene: TRBJ1-5; v_gene: TRBV7-2; d_gene: -; abundance: -; CDR3nt: TGTGCCAGCAGCTTAGCGTTGAGTCAGCCCCAGCATTTT; CDR3aa: CASSLALSQPQHF
j_gene: TRBJ2-5; v_gene: TRBV9; d_gene: -; abundance: once; CDR3nt: TGTGCCAGCAGCGTAACCCCCCAGTCTTCCCAAGAGACCCAGTACTTC; CDR3aa: CASSVTPQSSQETQYF
j_gene: TRBJ2-7; v_gene: TRBV5-1; d_gene: TRBD1; abundance: -; CDR3nt: TGCGCCAGCAGCTTGGCCTCTACAGGGGCTTCCTACGAGCAGTACTTC; CDR3aa: CASSLASTGASYEQYF
j_gene: TRBJ2-7; v_gene: TRBV2; d_gene: -; abundance: -; CDR3nt: TGTGCCAGCAGTTCTTTATACGAGCAGTACTTC; CDR3aa: CASSSLYEQYF
j_gene: TRBJ1-4; v_gene: TRBV5-1; d_gene: -; abundance: few; CDR3nt: TGCGCCAGCAGCTTGGACGAGGGTCCACTGTTTTTT; CDR3aa: CASSLDEGPLFF
j_gene: TRBJ2-3; v_gene: TRBV5-4; d_gene: -; abundance: -; CDR3nt: TGTGCCAGCAGCTTTGAGGGATCCCGCACAGATACGCAGTATTTT; CDR3aa: CASSFEGSRTDTQYF
j_gene: TRBJ1-3; v_gene: TRBV6-1; d_gene: -; abundance: -; CDR3nt: TGTGCCAGCAAGGTCAGCTCTGGAAACACCATATATTTT; CDR3aa: CASKVSSGNTIYF
j_gene: TRBJ2-4; v_gene: TRBV18; d_gene: TRBD2; abundance: -; CDR3nt: TGTGCCAGCTCCCCCCAGAGCGGGGGGCCCGCCAAAAACATTCAGTACTTC; CDR3aa: CASSPQSGGPAKNIQYF
j_gene: TRBJ2-7; v_gene: TRBV11-2; d_gene: -; abundance: -; CDR3nt: TGTGCCAGCAGCTTAGATGGTCCCGCCTTTGGTGAGCAGTACTTC; CDR3aa: CASSLDGPAFGEQYF
j_gene: TRBJ1-4; v_gene: TRBV5-3; d_gene: TRBD1; abundance: -; CDR3nt: TGTGCCAGAAGCTTGGGACAGGGAGATGAAAAACTGTTTTTT; CDR3aa: CARSLGQGDEKLFF
j_gene: TRBJ1-2; v_gene: TRBV7-3; d_gene: -; abundance: -; CDR3nt: TGTGCCAGCAGCCTACAGGGTTCTGGCTACACCTTC; CDR3aa: CASSLQGSGYTF
j_gene: TRBJ1-6; v_gene: TRBV5-1; d_gene: TRBD1; abundance: -; CDR3nt: TGCGCCAGCAGCACCGGACAGGAGAATTCACCCCTCCACTTT; CDR3aa: CASSTGQENSPLHF
j_gene: TRBJ1-1; v_gene: TRBV5-1; d_gene: TRBD1; abundance: -; CDR3nt: TGCGCCAGCAGCTTGACAGGGGAGGCGGACACTGAAGCTTTCTTT; CDR3aa: CASSLTGEADTEAFF
j_gene: TRBJ2-1; v_gene: TRBV18; d_gene: TRBD2; abundance: -; CDR3nt: TGTGCCAGCTCACCAGAGCGGGGGGGTTACAATGAGCAGTTCTTC; CDR3aa: CASSPERGGYNEQFF
j_gene: TRBJ2-1; v_gene: TRBV18; d_gene: -; abundance: -; CDR3nt: TGTGCCAGCTCGTCCGGTCAGCACAAGGGCTCCTACAATGAGCAGTTCTTC; CDR3aa: CASSSGQHKGSYNEQFF
j_gene: TRBJ1-5; v_gene: TRBV18; d_gene: -; abundance: once; CDR3nt: TGTGCCAGCTCACCTACAGAGAGCAATCAGCCCCAGCATTTT; CDR3aa: CASSPTESNQPQHF
j_gene: TRBJ2-3; v_gene: TRBV10-3; d_gene: TRBD2; abundance: -; CDR3nt: TGTGCCATCAGGGGGTTAGCGGGAGCCACAGATACGCAGTATTTT; CDR3aa: CAIRGLAGATDTQYF
j_gene: TRBJ2-7; v_gene: TRBV29-1; d_gene: TRBD1; abundance: -; CDR3nt: TGCAGCGCACCGGGACAGGGGGGCGAGCAGTACTTC; CDR3aa: CSAPGQGGEQYF
j_gene: TRBJ2-7; v_gene: TRBV5-4; d_gene: -; abundance: -; CDR3nt: TGTGCCAGCAGCTTGTATGGGAACGAGCAGTACTTC; CDR3aa: CASSLYGNEQYF
j_gene: TRBJ1-1; v_gene: TRBV5-1; d_gene: TRBD1; abundance: -; CDR3nt: TGCGCCAGCAGCTTTGGGACAGGGGGCGGAACTGAAGCTTTCTTT; CDR3aa: CASSFGTGGGTEAFF
j_gene: TRBJ2-2; v_gene: TRBV15; d_gene: TRBD2; abundance: -; CDR3nt: TGTGCCACCAGCAGAGTCCCGACTAGCCGCAACACCGGGGAGCTGTTTTTT; CDR3aa: CATSRVPTSRNTGELFF
j_gene: TRBJ2-3; v_gene: TRBV12-5; d_gene: -; abundance: -; CDR3nt: TGTGCTAGTGGTTTGGAGCGGGCCCTTAGCACAGATACGCAGTATTTT; CDR3aa: CASGLERALSTDTQYF
j_gene: TRBJ2-1; v_gene: TRBV7-3; d_gene: -; abundance: -; CDR3nt: TGTGCCAGCAGCCGGGGACACTCGGACACTTACAATGAGCAGTTCTTC; CDR3aa: CASSRGHSDTYNEQFF
j_gene: TRBJ2-1; v_gene: TRBV7-2; d_gene: -; abundance: -; CDR3nt: TGTGCCAGCAGATCCCATCCTGAGAATGAGCAGTTCTTC; CDR3aa: CASRSHPENEQFF
j_gene: TRBJ1-2; v_gene: TRBV27; d_gene: -; abundance: -; CDR3nt: TGTGCCAGCAGCCCCACAGGTTTCTATGGCTACACCTTC; CDR3aa: CASSPTGFYGYTF
j_gene: TRBJ2-1; v_gene: TRBV5-1; d_gene: TRBD2; abundance: -; CDR3nt: TGCGCCACCCGGGGGGGGAATGAGCAGTTCTTC; CDR3aa: CATRGGNEQFF
j_gene: TRBJ1-1; v_gene: TRBV6-6; d_gene: -; abundance: -; CDR3nt: TGTGCCAGCACCCTTATCCGGGACACTGAAGCTTTCTTT; CDR3aa: CASTLIRDTEAFF